Listed below are T cell receptor beta chains from one sample, sequenced in a study of T-cell memory formation after mild COVID-19. A single record per CDR3 protein comes from TCRdb applying MiXCR to the 5' RACE reads. The sample records about 49,000 distinct CDR3 sequences, approximately 7% being singletons. The sample was PBMCs or a T cell subset sorted from them (not recorded which). The receptors were gathered from a man aged 18 to 30 who had mild COVID-19 (a few samples of this study predate the infection). Cell type and time point are not known. Each CDR3 is given with its conserved first and last residue. D genes are given only for firm matches. Part of the rows lack a size; the others show once, few, many or a class for expanded clones.

V gene	D gene	clone size	J gene	CDR3 DNA	CDR3 protein
TRBV4-1	.	few	TRBJ2-2	TGCGCCAGCAGCCAAGGATGGGGCGGAACCGGGGAGCTGTTTTTT	CASSQGWGGTGELFF
TRBV5-1	.	.	TRBJ2-5	TGCGCCAGCAGCTTTTCGAGCCAAGAGACCCAGTACTTC	CASSFSSQETQYF
TRBV16	TRBD1	.	TRBJ1-1	TGTGCCAGCAGTATAGGGACAGTGACTGAAGCTTTCTTT	CASSIGTVTEAFF
TRBV6-1	.	.	TRBJ2-3	TGTGCCAGCAGTGAACCCGGAGAGGGGGTAGATACGCAGTATTTT	CASSEPGEGVDTQYF
TRBV4-2	.	many	TRBJ2-1	TGTGCCAGCAGCCAAGGTTCAGGGGAAAGCTCCTACAATGAGCAGTTCTTC	CASSQGSGESSYNEQFF
TRBV5-1	.	.	TRBJ1-4	TGCGCCAGCAGCTTATCCAACTCAAATGAAAAACTGTTTTTT	CASSLSNSNEKLFF
TRBV4-2	TRBD2	.	TRBJ2-1	TGTGCCAGCAGCCAAGTACTAGCGGGGGGAAATTTCAATGAGCAGTTCTTC	CASSQVLAGGNFNEQFF
TRBV4-2	TRBD1	.	TRBJ1-1	TGTGCCAGCAGGTCCCCGGAACAGGGGCACACTGAAGCTTTCTTT	CASRSPEQGHTEAFF
TRBV27	.	.	TRBJ2-3	TGTGCCAGCAGTTTGTCTCGGATCACAGATACGCAGTATTTT	CASSLSRITDTQYF
TRBV7-2	.	many	TRBJ2-2	TGTGCCAGCAGCTTAGGAGTTTCCACCGGGGAGCTGTTTTTT	CASSLGVSTGELFF
TRBV6-5	.	medium-sized	TRBJ2-3	TGTGCCAGCAGTTTGTCAGATACGCAGTATTTT	CASSLSDTQYF
TRBV5-8	TRBD1	few	TRBJ1-1	TGTGCCAGCAGCATATACACAGGGGCCATGAACACTGAAGCTTTCTTT	CASSIYTGAMNTEAFF
TRBV11-2	.	many	TRBJ2-1	TGTGCCAGCAGCTTAGATGCCCCAGACTATGAGCAGTTCTTC	CASSLDAPDYEQFF
TRBV7-2	.	few	TRBJ2-3	TGTGCCAGCAGCCCTCCCAGGGGGGGGGCCTCAGATACGCAGTATTTT	CASSPPRGGASDTQYF
TRBV27	TRBD2	.	TRBJ2-1	TGTGCCACCGGGACTAGAGGGGGGGGTCGGTTCTTC	CATGTRGGGRFF
TRBV6-5	TRBD2	many	TRBJ2-3	TGTGCCAGCAGGACTAGCGGGGGCACAGATACGCAGTATTTT	CASRTSGGTDTQYF
TRBV4-3	.	.	TRBJ1-4	TGCGCCAGCAGCCAAGGTCCCCGTCGAGGGTGGGAAAAACTGTTTTTT	CASSQGPRRGWEKLFF
TRBV15	.	many	TRBJ2-3	TGTGCCACCAGCACGGCGCCGGGACACTACACAGATACGCAGTATTTT	CATSTAPGHYTDTQYF
TRBV24-1	TRBD1	.	TRBJ1-5	TGTGCCACCAGTGACTCCCCCGGGACAGGGGGACTCGTACAGCCCCAGCATTTT	CATSDSPGTGGLVQPQHF
TRBV5-1	TRBD2	few	TRBJ2-1	TGCGCCAGCAGCCTCAGCGAGCGGGGGCTCTCCTACAATGAGCAGTTCTTC	CASSLSERGLSYNEQFF
TRBV5-5	TRBD2	few	TRBJ2-3	TGTGCCAGCAGCACCGGACTAGCGGGGATTTCAGATACGCAGTATTTT	CASSTGLAGISDTQYF
TRBV12-3/TRBV12-4	.	few	TRBJ1-2	TGTGCCAGCAGTGGACAGTCTAGCTATGGCTACACCTTC	CASSGQSSYGYTF
TRBV27	TRBD1	.	TRBJ2-2	TGTGCCAGCAGTTGGGTACAGGGGATGATCGGGGAGCTGTTTTTT	CASSWVQGMIGELFF
TRBV7-6	TRBD1	.	TRBJ1-3	TGTGCCAGCAGCTTGACGACAGGGTATGGTGCTGCGGACACCATATATTTT	CASSLTTGYGAADTIYF
TRBV5-1	.	.	TRBJ2-1	TGCGCCAGCAGCTTGTGGACCAGTGGTGAGCAGTTCTTC	CASSLWTSGEQFF
TRBV6-6	.	.	TRBJ1-2	TGTGCCACCAGGTCCCGGGGGCTTAGTGATGGCTACACCTTC	CATRSRGLSDGYTF
TRBV6-5	TRBD2	many	TRBJ2-3	TGTGCCAGCATGGCGGGGGGGCCGGTAGAATCAGATACGCAGTATTTT	CASMAGGPVESDTQYF
TRBV4-1	.	many	TRBJ2-3	TGCGCCAGCAGCCAAGATGAGGCCACGACAAAGTATTTT	CASSQDEATTKYF
TRBV12-3/TRBV12-4	TRBD1	few	TRBJ2-7	TGTGCCAGCAGTCCTAGTAGGGACAGCCACGAGCAGTACTTC	CASSPSRDSHEQYF
TRBV7-3	TRBD1	many	TRBJ1-5	TGTGCCAGCAGCCAGGGGGCTTACCAGCCCCAGCATTTT	CASSQGAYQPQHF
TRBV5-1	TRBD1	few	TRBJ1-5	TGCGCCAGCAGCTTGGGGACAGGGCAAGGTCAGCCCCAGCATTTT	CASSLGTGQGQPQHF
TRBV7-8	.	.	TRBJ2-7	TGTGCCAGCAGCTCGGATACCGGGATCTACGAGCAGTACTTC	CASSSDTGIYEQYF
TRBV15	.	.	TRBJ2-2	TGTGCCACCAGCACTCAATTCACCGGGGAGCTGTTTTTT	CATSTQFTGELFF
TRBV4-1	.	many	TRBJ2-2	TGCGCCAGCAGCCAAACCGATACCGGGGAGCTGTTTTTT	CASSQTDTGELFF
TRBV5-1	.	.	TRBJ2-5	TGCGCCAGCAGCCAGATCCAATCGGACGGGACCCAGTACTTC	CASSQIQSDGTQYF
TRBV7-3	TRBD1	few	TRBJ1-6	TGTGCCAGCAGCTTAAGCGCGGCAGGGGGCGGAAATTCACCCCTCCACTTT	CASSLSAAGGGNSPLHF
TRBV12-3/TRBV12-4	TRBD2	few	TRBJ2-1	TGTGCCAGCAGTGCCACGGTGGGACTAGGGGTTTTCTTC	CASSATVGLGVFF
TRBV3-1	TRBD2	few	TRBJ2-5	TGTGCCAGCAGCTACTGGACTAGCGGGGCTGAGACCCAGTACTTC	CASSYWTSGAETQYF
TRBV7-9	.	many	TRBJ2-1	TGTGCCAGCAGCTTAAGCCTAAGCTCCTACAATGAGCAGTTCTTC	CASSLSLSSYNEQFF
TRBV5-1	.	medium-sized	TRBJ2-3	TGCGCCAGCAGCTTGGAAGGCACAGATACGCAGTATTTT	CASSLEGTDTQYF